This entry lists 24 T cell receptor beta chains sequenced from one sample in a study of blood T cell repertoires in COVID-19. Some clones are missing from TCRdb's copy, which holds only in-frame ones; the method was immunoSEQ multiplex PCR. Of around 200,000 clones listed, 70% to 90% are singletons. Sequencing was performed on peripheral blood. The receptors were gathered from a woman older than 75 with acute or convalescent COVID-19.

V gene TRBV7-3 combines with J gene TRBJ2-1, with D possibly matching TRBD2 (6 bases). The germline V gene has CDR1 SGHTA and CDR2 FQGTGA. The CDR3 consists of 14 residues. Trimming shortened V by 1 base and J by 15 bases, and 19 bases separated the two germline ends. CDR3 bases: TGTGCCAGCAGCTTAATCACTAGCAGTACGAGGATGTTCTTC. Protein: CASSLITSSTRMFF.

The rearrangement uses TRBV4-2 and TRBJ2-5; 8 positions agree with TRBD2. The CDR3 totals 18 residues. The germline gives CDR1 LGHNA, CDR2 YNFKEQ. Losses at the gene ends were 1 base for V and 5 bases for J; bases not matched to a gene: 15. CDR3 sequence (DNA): TGTGCCAGCAGCCAAGGTCTGGGAGCGGGAGAGGGGGGGGAGACCCAGTACTTC. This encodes CASSQGLGAGEGGETQYF.

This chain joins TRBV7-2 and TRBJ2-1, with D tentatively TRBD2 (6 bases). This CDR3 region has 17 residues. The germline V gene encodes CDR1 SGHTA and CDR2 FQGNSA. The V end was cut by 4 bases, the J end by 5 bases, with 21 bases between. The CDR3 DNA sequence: TGTGCCAGCAGCTCCTCCCCTCTTGCTAGCGCCCACAATGAGCAGTTCTTC. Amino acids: CASSSSPLASAHNEQFF.

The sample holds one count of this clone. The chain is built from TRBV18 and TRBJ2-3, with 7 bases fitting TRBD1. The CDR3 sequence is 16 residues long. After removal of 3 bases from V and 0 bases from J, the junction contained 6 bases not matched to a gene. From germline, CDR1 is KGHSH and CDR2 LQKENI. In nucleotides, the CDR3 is TGTGCCAGCTCACCTAACAGGGGCCGAAGCACAGATACGCAGTATTTT. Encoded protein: CASSPNRGRSTDTQYF. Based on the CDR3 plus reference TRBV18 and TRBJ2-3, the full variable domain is NAGVMQNPRHLVRRRGQEARLRCSPMKGHSHVYWYRQLPEEGLKFMVYLQKENIIDESGMPKERFSAEFPKEGPSILRIQQVVRGDSAAYFCASSPNRGRSTDTQYFGPGTRLTVL.

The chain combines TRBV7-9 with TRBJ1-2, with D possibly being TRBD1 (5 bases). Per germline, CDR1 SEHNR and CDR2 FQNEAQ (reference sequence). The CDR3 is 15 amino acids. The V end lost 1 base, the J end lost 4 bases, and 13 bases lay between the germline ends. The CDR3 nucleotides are TGTGCCAGCAGCTTAGGACAGACTCATTTCTATGGCTACACCTTC. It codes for CASSLGQTHFYGYTF.

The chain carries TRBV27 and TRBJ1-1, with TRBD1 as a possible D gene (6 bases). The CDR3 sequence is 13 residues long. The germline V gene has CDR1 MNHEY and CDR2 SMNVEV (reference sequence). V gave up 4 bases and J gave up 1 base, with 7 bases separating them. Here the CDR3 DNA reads TGTGCCAGCAGTTCCAGGGGGAACACTGAAGCTTTCTTT. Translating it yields CASSSRGNTEAFF.

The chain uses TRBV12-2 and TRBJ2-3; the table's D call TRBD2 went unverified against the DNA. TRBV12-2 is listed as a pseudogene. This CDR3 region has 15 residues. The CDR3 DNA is TGTGCAAGTCGCCCCTCCGAAATAGCGGGAATACCGCAGTATTTT. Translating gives CASRPSEIAGIPQYF.

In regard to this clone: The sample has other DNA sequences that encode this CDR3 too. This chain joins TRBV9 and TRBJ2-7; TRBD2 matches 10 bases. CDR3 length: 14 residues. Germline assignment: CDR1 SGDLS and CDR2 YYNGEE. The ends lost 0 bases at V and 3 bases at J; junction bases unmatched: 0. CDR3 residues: CASSVASGSYEQYF. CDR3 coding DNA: TGTGCCAGCAGCGTAGCTAGCGGGAGCTACGAGCAGTACTTC.

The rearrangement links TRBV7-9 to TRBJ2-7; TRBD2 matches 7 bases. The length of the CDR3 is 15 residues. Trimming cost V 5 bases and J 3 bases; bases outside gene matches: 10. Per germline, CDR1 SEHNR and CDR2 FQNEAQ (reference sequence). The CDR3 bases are TGTGCCAGCAGCGATTTATTTGCGGGGGTCTACGAGCAGTACTTC. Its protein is CASSDLFAGVYEQYF.

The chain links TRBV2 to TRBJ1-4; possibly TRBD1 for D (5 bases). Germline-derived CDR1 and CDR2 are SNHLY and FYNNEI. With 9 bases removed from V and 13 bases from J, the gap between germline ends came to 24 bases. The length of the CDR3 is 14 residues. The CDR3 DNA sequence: TGTGCCAGTATCCTGGAGCAACGGGGGAAAGTACTGTTTTTT. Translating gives CASILEQRGKVLFF.

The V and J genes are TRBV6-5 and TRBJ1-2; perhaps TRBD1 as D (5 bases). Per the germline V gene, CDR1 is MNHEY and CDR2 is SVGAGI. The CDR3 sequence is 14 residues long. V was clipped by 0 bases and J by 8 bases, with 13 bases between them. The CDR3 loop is CASSYSPGLGGYTF. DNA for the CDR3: TGTGCCAGCAGTTACTCCCCGGGACTTGGCGGCTACACCTTC.

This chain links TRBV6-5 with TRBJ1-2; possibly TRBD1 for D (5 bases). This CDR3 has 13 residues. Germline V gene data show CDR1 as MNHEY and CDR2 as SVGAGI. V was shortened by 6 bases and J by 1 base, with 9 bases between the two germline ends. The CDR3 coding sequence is TGTGCCAGCAGATCGGGACTTAACTATGGCTACACCTTC. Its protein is CASRSGLNYGYTF.

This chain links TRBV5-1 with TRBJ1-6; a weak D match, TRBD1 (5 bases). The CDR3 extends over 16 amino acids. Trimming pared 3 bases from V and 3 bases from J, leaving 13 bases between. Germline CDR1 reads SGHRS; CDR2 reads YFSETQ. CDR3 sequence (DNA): TGCGCCAGCAGCTCTTCAGGGCTCAACTATAATTCACCCCTCCACTTT. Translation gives CASSSSGLNYNSPLHF.

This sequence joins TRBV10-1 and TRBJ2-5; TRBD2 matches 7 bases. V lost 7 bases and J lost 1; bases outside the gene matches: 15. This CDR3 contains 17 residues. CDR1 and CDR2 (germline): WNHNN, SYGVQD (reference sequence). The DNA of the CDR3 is TGCGCCAGCACTATAACTCAACGATCTAGCGGCCAAGAGACCCAGTACTTC. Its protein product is CASTITQRSSGQETQYF.

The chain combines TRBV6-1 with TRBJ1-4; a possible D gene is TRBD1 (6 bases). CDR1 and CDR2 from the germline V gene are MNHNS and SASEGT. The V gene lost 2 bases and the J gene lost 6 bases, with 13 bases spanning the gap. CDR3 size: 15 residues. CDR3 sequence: CASSEYGGTYEKLFF. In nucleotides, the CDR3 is TGTGCCAGCAGTGAATATGGGGGCACCTATGAAAAACTGTTTTTT.

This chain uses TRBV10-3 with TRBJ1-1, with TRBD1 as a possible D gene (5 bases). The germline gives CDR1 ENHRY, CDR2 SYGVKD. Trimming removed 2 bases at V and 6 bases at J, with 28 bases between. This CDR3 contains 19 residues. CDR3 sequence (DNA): TGTGCCATCAGTGAGCTCCGCACACAAGTAAGTAGGGGATCGGCTGAAGCTTTCTTT. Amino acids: CAISELRTQVSRGSAEAFF.

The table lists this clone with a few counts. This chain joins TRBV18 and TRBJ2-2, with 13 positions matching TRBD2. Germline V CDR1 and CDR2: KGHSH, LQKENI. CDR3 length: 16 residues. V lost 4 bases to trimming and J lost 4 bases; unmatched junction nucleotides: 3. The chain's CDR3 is CASSQGTSGTTGELFF. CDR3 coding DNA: TGTGCCAGCTCACAGGGGACTAGCGGGACCACCGGGGAGCTGTTTTTT.

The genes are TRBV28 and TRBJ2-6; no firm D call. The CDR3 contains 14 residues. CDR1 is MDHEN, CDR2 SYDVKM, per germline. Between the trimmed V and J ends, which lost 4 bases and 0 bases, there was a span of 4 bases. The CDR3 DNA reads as TGTGCCAGCAGTTCTATCTCTGGGGCCAACGTCCTGACTTTC. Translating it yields CASSSISGANVLTF.

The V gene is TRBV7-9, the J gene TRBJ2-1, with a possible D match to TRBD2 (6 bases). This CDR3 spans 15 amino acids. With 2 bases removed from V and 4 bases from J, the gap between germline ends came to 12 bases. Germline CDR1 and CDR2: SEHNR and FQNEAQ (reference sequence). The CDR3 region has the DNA TGTGCCAGCAGCTTACGCAGGGACTTATACAATGAGCAGTTCTTC. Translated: CASSLRRDLYNEQFF.

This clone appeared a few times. CDR3 in DNA: TGTGCCAGTAGTATAATTTGGCAGGGAGGATTAGGCAATCAGCCCCAGCATTTT. Translating gives CASSIIWQGGLGNQPQHF. This chain connects TRBV19 to TRBJ1-5; tentatively, D is TRBD1 (5 bases). V lost 2 bases and J 2 bases, leaving 19 bases between the germline ends. The CDR3 extends over 18 amino acids. Germline CDR1 is LNHDA and CDR2 is SQIVND (reference sequence).

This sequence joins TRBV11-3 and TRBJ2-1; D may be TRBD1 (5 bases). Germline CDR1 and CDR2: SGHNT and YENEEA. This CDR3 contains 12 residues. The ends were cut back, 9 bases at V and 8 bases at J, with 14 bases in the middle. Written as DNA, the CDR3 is TGTGCCAGTTCTCCAGGGTTCGATGAGCAGTTCTTC. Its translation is CASSPGFDEQFF.

The CDR3 bases are TGTGCCAGCAGCTCACGAGGAGGCTCCTACGAGCAGTACTTC. It translates to CASSSRGGSYEQYF. The chain links TRBV7-2 to TRBJ2-7; TRBD2 is a possible D gene (5 bases). V was trimmed by 4 bases and J by 0 bases, leaving 10 bases between them. The germline V gene encodes CDR1 SGHTA and CDR2 FQGNSA. The CDR3 has 14 amino acids.

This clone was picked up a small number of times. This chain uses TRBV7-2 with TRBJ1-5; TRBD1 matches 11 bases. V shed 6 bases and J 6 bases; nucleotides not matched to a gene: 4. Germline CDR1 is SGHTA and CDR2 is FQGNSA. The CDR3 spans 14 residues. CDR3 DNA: TGTGCCAGCAGGGGGACAGGGGGAGGTCAGCCCCAGCATTTT. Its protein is CASRGTGGGQPQHF.

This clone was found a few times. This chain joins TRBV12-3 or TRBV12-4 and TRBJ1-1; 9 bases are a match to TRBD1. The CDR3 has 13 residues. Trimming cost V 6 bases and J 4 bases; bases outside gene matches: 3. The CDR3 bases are TGTGCCAGCAGGACGACAGGGGGCACTGAAGCTTTCTTT. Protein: CASRTTGGTEAFF.